This note documents a single T cell receptor beta chain sequence. Its antigen is not yet known. The record has no base qualities; no much larger clone is one base away. The sample comes from a study of shared clonotypes between healthy human individuals (dated by TCRdb to the early 2020s). Regarding the research as a whole: A few men and a couple of women, aged 18 to 49 years, made up the cohort. For each donor, three plates each were used for CD4 naive and CD4 memory, two plates were used for CD8 naive, and one plate was used for CD8 memory. The study deeply sequenced blood TCR repertoires of about 5 healthy adults to estimate repertoire size and the extent of clonotype sharing between individuals. To increase sequencing depth and limit assay-specific biases, different laboratories used diverse techniques to prepare libraries and sequence TCR repertoires. Between about 0.94 and 8.9 billion PBMCs per donor were obtained by leukapheresis.

The paper's findings and limits, for the study overall: Larger estimated clonotype richness was generally found for naive subsets than for memory subsets. Sampling was limited to blood, and TCR repertoires in tissue likely differ from TCR repertoires in blood. Incomplete sequencing was indicated by rarefaction of sorted-subset datasets, despite the large sequencing depth. The genetic and exposure-history diversity represented was limited by the small number of donors. Sharing across several donors was observed for roughly 5.4% of naive CD4, under 4% of naive CD8, 2% to 2.5% of memory CD4, and roughly 0.43% of memory CD8 clonotypes. Compared with non-shared clonotypes, the clonotypes found in all four sorted-subset donors had higher generation probabilities. Based on pairwise subsampling, the degree of clonotype sharing among donors was expected to be affected by sequencing depth.

Using the deep immunoSEQ assay, multiplex PCR amplified TCR CDR3 regions from genomic DNA. Extracted genomic DNA from each cell subset was spread evenly across all wells of several immunoSEQ 96-well plates, with each plate serving as a replicate. For sorted subsets, around 0.2 ug of genomic DNA, equivalent to tens of thousands of T cell genomes, went into each replicate PCR. Purified libraries were measured with a Qubit 3.0 fluorometer, size-checked on a Bioanalyzer 2100, and measured again with the KAPA Library Quantification kit. Each immunoSEQ 96-well plate was sequenced on its own single-read 150-cycle Illumina NextSeq 550 flow cell. In the authors' own workflow: The immunoSEQ output contained only junctional sequences without quality scores, so filtering could not match that applied to full-length reads. To assign V/J genes and CDR3, sequences were annotated using PyIR, a Python wrapper for IgBLAST v1.9, with IMGT germline references. Reads with weak V/J assignments (E-value above 1e-6), missing CDR3, stop codons, out-of-frame junctions, or ambiguous translated residues were removed. V3J clonotypes were defined as sequences sharing the same inferred V gene, J gene, and CDR3 amino acid sequence. Percentage overlap between repertoires was calculated by dividing the number of shared unique clonotypes by the size of the smaller repertoire. Richness of each repertoire was evaluated using RTK rarefaction, the Chao1 estimator, and Recon v2.1 estimates of unobserved clonotypes. Generation probabilities for all TCRbeta clonotypes obtained by the gDNA method from several donors were computed using OLGA. TCRdb limited this immuneACCESS table to in-frame rearrangements with V and J called. A share of clones is missing; checked studies link under half to unresolved V genes, and the rest is unexplained. That table supplies the V and J calls and clone size; D and trimming were determined from the DNA. Within this sample are about 2 million clones, with approximately 94% of them counted one time only. The ten biggest clones cover more than 0.95% of the sample.

For the CD8 naive samples, CD45RO-negative cells were positively selected for CCR7, yielding a CD45RA+CCR7+ population from which TemRA cells were excluded. Healthy HIV-negative adults with no recently reported acute infections or vaccinations were included as donors. Every donor was a Caucasian adult living in Nashville, Tennessee, USA. Blood was collected by leukapheresis, and PBMCs were isolated by Ficoll-Histopaque density gradient centrifugation and then cryopreserved in liquid nitrogen vapor phase. Analytical flow cytometry was used to check the purity and quantity of each magnetically sorted T cell population. Each sorted fraction had its genomic DNA isolated and then quantified by UV absorbance on a Nanodrop 2000c. Sample: naive CD8+ T cells sorted from blood. This sample's cell subset or site label indicates: CD45RA+CCR7+. The clonotype was recovered from a man aged 18 to 30 in good health.

The CDR3 protein sequence reads: CASSLAEPPSPYEQYF. The nucleotide sequence is TGCGCCAGCAGCCTCGCCGAGCCTCCTAGCCCCTACGAGCAGTACTTC. This receptor chain uses TRBV4-1 and TRBJ2-7; 5 matching bases give a weak D call of TRBD2. The CDR3 sequence holds 16 residues, the cysteine and phenylalanine included. Only the CDR3 DNA is retained, 48 bases long and in frame from the first base. Trimming removed 4 bases from V and 2 bases from J, leaving 18 bases between the germline ends. According to the germline V gene, CDR1 reads MGHRA and CDR2 reads YSYEKL.